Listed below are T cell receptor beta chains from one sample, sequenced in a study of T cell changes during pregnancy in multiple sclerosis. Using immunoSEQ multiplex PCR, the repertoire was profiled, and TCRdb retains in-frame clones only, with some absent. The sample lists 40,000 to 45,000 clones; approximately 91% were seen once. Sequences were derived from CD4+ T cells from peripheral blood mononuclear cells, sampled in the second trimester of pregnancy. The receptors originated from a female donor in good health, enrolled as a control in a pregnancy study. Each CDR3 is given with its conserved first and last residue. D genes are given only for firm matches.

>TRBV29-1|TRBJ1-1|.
CSAPGRGGKNTEAFF
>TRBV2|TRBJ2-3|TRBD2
CANPPAGGQGDTQYF
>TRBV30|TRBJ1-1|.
CAWGGGVAFF
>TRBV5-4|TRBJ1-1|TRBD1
CASSPTGGAYTEAFF
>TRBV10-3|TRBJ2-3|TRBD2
CAISAGLAGGPGSTDTQYF
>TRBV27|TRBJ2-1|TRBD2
CASSSEGLAKYNEQFF
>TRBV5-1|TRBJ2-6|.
CASSLASGAGANVLTF
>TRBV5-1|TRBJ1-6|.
CASSAVPENSPLHF
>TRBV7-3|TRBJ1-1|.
CASSLTGGNTEAFF
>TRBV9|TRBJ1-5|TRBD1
CASSTGVLNQPQHF
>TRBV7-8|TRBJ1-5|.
CASSLERGNQPQHF
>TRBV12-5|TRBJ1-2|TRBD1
CASGRTGGNNYGYTF
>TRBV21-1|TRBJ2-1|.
CASSKPIPAGVLEQFF
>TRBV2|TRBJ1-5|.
CASSFTRAGNQPQHF
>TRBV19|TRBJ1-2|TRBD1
CASSPGTGGASYGYTF
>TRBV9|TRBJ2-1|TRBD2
CASSVAGGALNEQFF
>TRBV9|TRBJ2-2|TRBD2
CASSIGTSVGTGELFF
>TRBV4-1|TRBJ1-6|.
CASSRIGTSEGNSPLHF
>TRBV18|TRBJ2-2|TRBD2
CASSPPGLAGEGTGELFF
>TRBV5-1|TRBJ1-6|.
CASSLEGEFGSPLHF
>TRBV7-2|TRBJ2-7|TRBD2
CASSLSGSGSYEQYF
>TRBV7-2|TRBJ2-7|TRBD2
CASGLPITYEQYF
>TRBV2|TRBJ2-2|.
CASCAAVRNTGELFF
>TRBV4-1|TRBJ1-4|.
CASSQLRGEKLFF
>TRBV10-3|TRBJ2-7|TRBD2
CAISEDPGGAGHEQYF
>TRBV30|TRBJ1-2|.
CAWRGANYGYTF
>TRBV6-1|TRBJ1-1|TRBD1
CASSATGAGNTEAFF
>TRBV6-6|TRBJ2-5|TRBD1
CASSGQGARRETQYF
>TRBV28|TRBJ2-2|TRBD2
CASSLFGLAGGAGELFF
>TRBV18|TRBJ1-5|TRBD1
CASSPRSGQGVDQPQHF
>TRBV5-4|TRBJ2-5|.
CASSPFLAVETQYF
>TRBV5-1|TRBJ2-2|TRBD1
CASSLPWTGGTGELFF
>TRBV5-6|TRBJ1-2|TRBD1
CASSLGQGGYGYTF
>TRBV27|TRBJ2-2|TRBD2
CASSFRLTSGANTGELFF
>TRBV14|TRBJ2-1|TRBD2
CASSPSGRRYGNEQFF
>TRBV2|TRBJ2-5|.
CASSGGQPGVETQYF
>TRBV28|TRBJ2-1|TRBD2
CASSLGGLGDVDEQFF
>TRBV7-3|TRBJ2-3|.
CASSALPTGGYTDTQYF
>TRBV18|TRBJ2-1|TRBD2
CASSPGLAGGSYNEQFF
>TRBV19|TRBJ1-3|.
CASSSAGRFSGNTIYF
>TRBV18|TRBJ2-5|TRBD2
CASSPLGTRQETQYF
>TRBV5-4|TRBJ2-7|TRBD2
CASSLGGGPREQYF
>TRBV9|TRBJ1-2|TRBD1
CASLGQGAGGYTF
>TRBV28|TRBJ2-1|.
CASSRTGVGQFF
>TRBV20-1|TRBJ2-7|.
CSAREDGEQYF
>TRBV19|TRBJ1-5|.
CASSTTQGFGQPQHF
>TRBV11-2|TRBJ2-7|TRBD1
CANPFPQGAREQYF
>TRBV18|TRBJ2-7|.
CASSPRRAGYEQYF
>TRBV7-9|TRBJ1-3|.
CASSSGGSGNTIYF
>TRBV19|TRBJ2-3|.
CASSIQGSTDTQYF
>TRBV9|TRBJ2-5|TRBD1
CASSITGGAETQYF
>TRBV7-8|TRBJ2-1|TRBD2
CASSRQGWTSGGYSYNEQFF
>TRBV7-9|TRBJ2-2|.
CASSSSGSVGELFF
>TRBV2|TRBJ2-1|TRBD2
CASREGGGAMNEQFF
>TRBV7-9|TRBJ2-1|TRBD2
CASSFVLAGPYNEQFF
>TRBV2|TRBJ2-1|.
CASSEAQGTLLVGEQFF
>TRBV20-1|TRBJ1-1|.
CSASLVSEAFF
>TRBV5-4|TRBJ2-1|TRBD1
CASSLGGQLSYNEQFF
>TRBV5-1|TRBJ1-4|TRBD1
CASSFNPQGAPEKLFF